The source of this T cell receptor beta chain is a study of blood T cell repertoires in COVID-19. Study-wide background: Samples representing acute and convalescent COVID-19 were sourced from the United States, Italy and Spain.

This clone was seen only once. In germline, CDR1 is SNHLY, CDR2 FYNNEI. The CDR3 totals 16 residues. V shed 6 bases and J 2 bases; nucleotides not matched to a gene: 11. The assay was immunoSEQ multiplex PCR, and TCRdb's table has in-frame clones only and misses some. The sample carries around 140,000 clones, more than 75% recorded once. The TCR was taken from a human donor with acute or convalescent COVID-19. The donor label of this sample is uncertain. This sequence joins TRBV2 and TRBJ1-2; 8 positions agree with TRBD1. Sequencing used peripheral blood. Written as DNA, the CDR3 is TGTGCCAGCAGCCAAGAACCCGGACAGGGAAACTATGGCTACACCTTC. It codes for CASSQEPGQGNYGYTF.